This T cell receptor beta chain was sequenced for a study of T cell responses to AZD1222 COVID-19 vaccine. The germline V gene has CDR1 MDHEN and CDR2 SYDVKM. The length of the CDR3 is 20 residues. The ends were cut back, 4 bases at V and 1 base at J, with 25 bases in the middle. Clones were read by immunoSEQ multiplex PCR, and TCRdb kept only the in-frame ones, dropping some. The sample includes over 150,000 clones, 90% of them seen just once. This TCR came from an adult in good health. Material: peripheral blood, obtained on day 0 of AZD1222 vaccination. The chain joins TRBV28 to TRBJ2-2, with a possible D match to TRBD1 (6 bases). The CDR3: CASSYDSNPTGRLNTGELFF. As DNA, the CDR3 is TGTGCCAGCAGTTACGACTCGAACCCGACAGGTCGCTTGAACACCGGGGAGCTGTTTTTT.